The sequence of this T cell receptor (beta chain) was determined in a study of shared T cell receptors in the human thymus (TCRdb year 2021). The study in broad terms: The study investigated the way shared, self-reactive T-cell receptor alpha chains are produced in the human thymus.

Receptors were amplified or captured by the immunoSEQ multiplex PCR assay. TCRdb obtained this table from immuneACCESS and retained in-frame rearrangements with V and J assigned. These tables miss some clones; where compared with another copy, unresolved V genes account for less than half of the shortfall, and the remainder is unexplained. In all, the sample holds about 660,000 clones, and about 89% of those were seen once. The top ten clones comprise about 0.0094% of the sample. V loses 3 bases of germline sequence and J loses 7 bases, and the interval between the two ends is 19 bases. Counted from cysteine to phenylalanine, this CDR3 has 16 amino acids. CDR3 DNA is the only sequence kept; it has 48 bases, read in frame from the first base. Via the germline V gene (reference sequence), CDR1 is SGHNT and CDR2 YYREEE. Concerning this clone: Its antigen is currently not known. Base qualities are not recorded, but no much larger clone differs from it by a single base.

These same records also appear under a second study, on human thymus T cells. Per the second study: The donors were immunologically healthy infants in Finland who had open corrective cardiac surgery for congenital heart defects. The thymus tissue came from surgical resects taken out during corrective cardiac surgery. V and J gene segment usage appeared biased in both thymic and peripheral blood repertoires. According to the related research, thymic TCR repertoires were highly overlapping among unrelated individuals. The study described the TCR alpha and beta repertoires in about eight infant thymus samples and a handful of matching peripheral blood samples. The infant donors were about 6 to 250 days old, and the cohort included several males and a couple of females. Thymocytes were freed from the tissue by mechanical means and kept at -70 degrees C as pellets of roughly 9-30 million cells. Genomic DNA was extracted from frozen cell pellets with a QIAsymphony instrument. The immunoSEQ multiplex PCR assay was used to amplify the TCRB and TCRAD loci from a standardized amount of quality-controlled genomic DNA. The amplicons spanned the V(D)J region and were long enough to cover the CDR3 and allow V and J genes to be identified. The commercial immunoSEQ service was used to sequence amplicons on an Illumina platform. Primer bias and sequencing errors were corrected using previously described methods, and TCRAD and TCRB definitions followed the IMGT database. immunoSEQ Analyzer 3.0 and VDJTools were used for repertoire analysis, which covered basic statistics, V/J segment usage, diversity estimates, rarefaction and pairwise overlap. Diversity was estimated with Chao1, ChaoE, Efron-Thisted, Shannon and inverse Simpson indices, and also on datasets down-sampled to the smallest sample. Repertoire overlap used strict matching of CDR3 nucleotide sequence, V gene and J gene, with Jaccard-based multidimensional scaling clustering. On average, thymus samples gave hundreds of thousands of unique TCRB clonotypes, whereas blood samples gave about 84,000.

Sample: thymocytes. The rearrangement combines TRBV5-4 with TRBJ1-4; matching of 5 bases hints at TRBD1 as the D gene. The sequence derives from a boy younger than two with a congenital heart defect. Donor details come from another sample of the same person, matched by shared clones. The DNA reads TGTGCCAGCAGCTCCTCATGGGGCAGGGATGGTGAAAAACTGTTTTTT. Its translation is CASSSSWGRDGEKLFF.